This T cell receptor beta chain appears in the sequencing data of a study of CD8 T cells in Susac syndrome. CD8+ and CD4+ T cells from blood underwent TCR beta sequencing, which was carried out in a high-throughput format. The multiple sclerosis control group consisted of treatment-naive patients whose relapsing-remitting disease, which was either stable or active, fulfilled revised McDonald criteria. V was pared by 3 bases and J by 0 bases, with 12 bases between. There are 15 residues in the CDR3. Germline V gene sequence: CDR1 SNHLY, CDR2 FYNNEI. Random hexamers were used to reverse transcribe the RNA input (roughly 0.5 to 1 ug). TCRdb processed the immunoSEQ multiplex PCR reads anew with MiXCR; each CDR3 protein has one entry. The sample lists some 300,000 distinct CDR3 sequences, approximately 84% occurring once.

The material sequenced was CD8+ T cells from PBMCs. The chain uses TRBV2 and TRBJ2-7, with D perhaps matching TRBD1 (5 bases). The receptor was isolated from a human donor with multiple sclerosis. The CDR3 here is CASSESPGNSYEQYF. The CDR3 bases are TGTGCCAGCAGTGAGAGCCCAGGGAACTCCTACGAGCAGTACTTC.